This T cell receptor beta chain derives from a study of prognosis after radiotherapy for stage I lung cancer. Across the study: Distant metastasis occurred in a few patients at a median of roughly seven months after radiotherapy, while approximately 16 showed no significant progression.

The length of the CDR3 is 15 residues. In germline, CDR1 is MNHEY, CDR2 SMNVEV (reference sequence). The junction had 8 bases not matched to a gene; V was cut back by 5 bases and J by 6 bases. There are many counts of this clonotype. Genomic DNA provided the template from which TCR beta CDR3 was amplified by two-round multiplex PCR. Individual primers that were specific to each TRBV and TRBJ gene served in first-round PCR. TCRdb passed the multiplex PCR reads through MiXCR, listing each CDR3 protein once. The sample includes 13,000 to 15,000 distinct CDR3 sequences, about a quarter seen only once; the top ten take roughly a tenth.

The receptor comes from a donor aged 50 or older with non-small cell lung cancer. The input for sequencing was PBMCs, taken before or after stereotactic body radiation therapy (not recorded which). The chain has TRBV27 and TRBJ2-3; 10 bases match TRBD2. CDR3 sequence: CASSVSGRARDTQYF. The CDR3 DNA sequence: TGTGCCAGCAGTGTGAGCGGGAGGGCCCGGGATACGCAGTATTTT.